This T cell receptor beta chain appears in the sequencing data of a study of tumor and adjacent non-tumor tissue in lung cancer. The overall study: Patients comprised eleven to twelve adenocarcinoma, a couple of squamous cell carcinoma and 1 small cell lung cancer. Patients were aged about 30 to 76, ten or so men and a handful of women, stage I to III.

Whole-study results and caveats: Tumor TCR diversity, when higher, was linked to shorter survival. Tumor tissue had significantly higher TCR diversity than normal lung.

Points on this clonotype: Its antigen is not identified.

The CDR3 length is 13 residues. V shed 0 bases and J shed 7 bases, with 9 bases lying between them. RNA was extracted from bulk tissue without any cell sorting. TCRbeta libraries were built with three rounds of nested PCR, modified from ARM-PCR. TCRdb passed the multiplex PCR reads through MiXCR, listing each CDR3 protein once. The table records about 200,000 distinct CDR3 sequences, around 71% of them present only once. Sequencing was performed on lung tumor tissue. The source of this sequence is a man aged 55-75 years with non-small cell lung cancer. The V call is TRBV12-3 or TRBV12-4, the J call TRBJ2-5; D ambiguous. The CDR3 region is CASSLAPKVTQYF. The CDR3, as DNA: TGTGCCAGCAGTTTAGCCCCTAAAGTGACCCAGTACTTC.